This TCR beta chain is from a study of T cell repertoires in cytomegalovirus infection. Study at large: Public TCR beta signatures were indicative of both CMV infection and a matching HLA type.

Study-level findings and limits: CMV carriers with the relevant HLA were identified by cumulative public TCR beta family frequency. Ex vivo, HLA-C-restricted CMV-specific TCR beta clonotypes prevailed over the rest of the response.

With V trimmed by 7 bases and J by 4 bases, 6 bases remained unmatched. The CDR3 consists of 13 residues. Germline values: CDR1 DFQATT, CDR2 SNEGSKA (reference sequence). Notes on this clonotype: The antigen is not known.

TCRdb re-called the reads with MiXCR, one entry per CDR3 protein. The sample consists of roughly 150,000 distinct CDR3 sequences, about a quarter of them appearing once. Sample: PBMCs. This sequence joins TRBV20-1 and TRBJ2-3; 9 nucleotides align to TRBD2. The clonotype originates from a human donor in good health (CMV status not recorded). Some clones in this sample may be carry-over from other donors' samples. As DNA, the CDR3 is TGCAGTGGGGGCGGGGGGGCTTCAGATACGCAGTATTTT. Translating it yields CSGGGGASDTQYF.